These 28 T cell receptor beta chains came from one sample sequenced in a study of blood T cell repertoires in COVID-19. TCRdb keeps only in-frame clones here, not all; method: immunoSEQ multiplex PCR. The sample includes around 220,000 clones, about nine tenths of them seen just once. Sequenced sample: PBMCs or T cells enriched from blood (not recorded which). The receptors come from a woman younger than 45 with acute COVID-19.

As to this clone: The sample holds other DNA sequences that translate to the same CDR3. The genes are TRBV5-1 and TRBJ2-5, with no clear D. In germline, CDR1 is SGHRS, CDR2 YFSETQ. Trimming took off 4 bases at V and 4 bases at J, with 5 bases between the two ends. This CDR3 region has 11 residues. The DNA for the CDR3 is TGCGCCAGCAGCCGAGGAGAGACCCAGTACTTC. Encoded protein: CASSRGETQYF.

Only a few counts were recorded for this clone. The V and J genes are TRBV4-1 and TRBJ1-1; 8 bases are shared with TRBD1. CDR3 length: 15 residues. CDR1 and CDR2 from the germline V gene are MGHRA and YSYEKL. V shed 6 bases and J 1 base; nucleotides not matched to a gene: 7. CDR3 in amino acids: CASRDRVSTNTEAFF. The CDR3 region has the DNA TGCGCCAGCAGGGACAGGGTAAGTACGAACACTGAAGCTTTCTTT.

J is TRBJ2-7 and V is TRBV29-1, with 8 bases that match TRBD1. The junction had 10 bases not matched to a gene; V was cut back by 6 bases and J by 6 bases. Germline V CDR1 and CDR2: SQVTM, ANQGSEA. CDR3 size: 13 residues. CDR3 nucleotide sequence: TGCAGCGTCGTGGACAGGGCTGCTTCCGAGCAGTACTTC. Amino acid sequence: CSVVDRAASEQYF.

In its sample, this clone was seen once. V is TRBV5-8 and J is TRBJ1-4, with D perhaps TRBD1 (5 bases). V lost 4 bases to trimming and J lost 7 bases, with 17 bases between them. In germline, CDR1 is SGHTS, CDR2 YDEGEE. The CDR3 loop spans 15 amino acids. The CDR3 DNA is TGTGCCAGCAGCCCGGGTCGGGGGTTGGGTGAAAAACTGTTTTTT. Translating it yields CASSPGRGLGEKLFF.

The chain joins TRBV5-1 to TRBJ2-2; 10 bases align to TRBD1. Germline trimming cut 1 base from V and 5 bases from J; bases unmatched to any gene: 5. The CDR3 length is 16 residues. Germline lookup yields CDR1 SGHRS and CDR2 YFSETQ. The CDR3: CASSLPRTGGTGELFF. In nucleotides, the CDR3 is TGCGCCAGCAGCTTGCCCAGGACAGGGGGTACCGGGGAGCTGTTTTTT.

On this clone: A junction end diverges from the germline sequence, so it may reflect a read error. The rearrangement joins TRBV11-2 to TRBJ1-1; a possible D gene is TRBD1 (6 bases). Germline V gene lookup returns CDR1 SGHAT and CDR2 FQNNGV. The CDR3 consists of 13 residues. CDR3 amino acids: CASSPSAGASPFF. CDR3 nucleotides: TGTGCCAGCAGCCCCAGCGCGGGGGCTTCCCCGTTTTTT.

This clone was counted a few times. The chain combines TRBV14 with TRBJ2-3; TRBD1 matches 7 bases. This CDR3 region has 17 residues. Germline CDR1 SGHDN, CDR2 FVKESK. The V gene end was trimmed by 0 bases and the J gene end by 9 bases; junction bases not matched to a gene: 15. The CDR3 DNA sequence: TGTGCCAGCAGCCAAGAACACCTTTCCTGGGGACAGATCACGCAGTATTTT. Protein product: CASSQEHLSWGQITQYF.

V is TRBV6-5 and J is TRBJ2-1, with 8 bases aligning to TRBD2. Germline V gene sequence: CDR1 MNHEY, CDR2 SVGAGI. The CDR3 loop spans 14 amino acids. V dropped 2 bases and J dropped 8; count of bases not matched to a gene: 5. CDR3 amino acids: CASSYEAGGYEQFF. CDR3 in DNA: TGTGCCAGCAGTTACGAGGCGGGAGGATATGAGCAGTTCTTC.

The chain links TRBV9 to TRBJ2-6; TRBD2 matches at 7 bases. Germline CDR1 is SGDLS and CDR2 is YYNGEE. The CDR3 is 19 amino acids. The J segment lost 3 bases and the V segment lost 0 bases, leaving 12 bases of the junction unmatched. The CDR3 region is CASSVVPRAGDGGANVLTF. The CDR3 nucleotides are TGTGCCAGCAGCGTAGTGCCCCGGGCGGGAGACGGTGGGGCCAACGTCCTGACTTTC.

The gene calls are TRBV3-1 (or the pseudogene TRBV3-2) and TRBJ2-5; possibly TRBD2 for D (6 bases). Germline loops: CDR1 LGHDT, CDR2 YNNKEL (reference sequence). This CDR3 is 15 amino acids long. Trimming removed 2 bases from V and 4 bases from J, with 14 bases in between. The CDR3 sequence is CASSQSGGYGETQYF. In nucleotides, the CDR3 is TGTGCCAGCAGCCAAAGCGGAGGGTATGGAGAGACCCAGTACTTC.

The CDR3 is CAEERGAEKLFF. The CDR3 nucleotides are TGTGCCGAAGAGCGGGGGGCTGAAAAACTGTTTTTT. V and J are TRBV7-9 and TRBJ1-4; possibly TRBD1 for D (6 bases). Per germline, CDR1 SEHNR and CDR2 FQNEAQ (reference sequence). Between the trimmed V and J ends, which lost 11 bases and 7 bases, there was a span of 14 bases. The CDR3 loop spans 12 amino acids.

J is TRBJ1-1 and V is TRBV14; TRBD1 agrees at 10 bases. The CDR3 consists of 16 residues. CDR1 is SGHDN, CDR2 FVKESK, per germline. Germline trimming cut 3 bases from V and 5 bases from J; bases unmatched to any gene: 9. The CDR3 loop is CASSQTGTGVTTEAFF. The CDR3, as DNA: TGTGCCAGCAGCCAGACCGGGACAGGGGTTACTACTGAAGCTTTCTTT.

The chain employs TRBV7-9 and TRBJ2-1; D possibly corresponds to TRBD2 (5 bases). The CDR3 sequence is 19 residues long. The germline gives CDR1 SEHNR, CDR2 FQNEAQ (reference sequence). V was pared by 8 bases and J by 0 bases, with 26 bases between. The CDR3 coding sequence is TGTGCCAGCGTTAAAAGGGTAGATGAGGGAGTTAGCTCCTACAATGAGCAGTTCTTC. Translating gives CASVKRVDEGVSSYNEQFF.

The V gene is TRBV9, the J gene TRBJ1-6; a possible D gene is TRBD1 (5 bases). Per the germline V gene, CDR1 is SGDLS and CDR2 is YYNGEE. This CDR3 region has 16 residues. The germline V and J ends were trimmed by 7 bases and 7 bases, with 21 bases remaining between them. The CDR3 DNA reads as TGTGCCAGCGCTGACCGAGCGGGGGGTGGCAATTCACCCCTCCACTTT. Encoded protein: CASADRAGGGNSPLHF. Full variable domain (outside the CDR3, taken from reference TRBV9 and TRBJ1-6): DSGVTQTPKHLITATGQRVTLRCSPRSGDLSVYWYQQSLDQGLQFLIQYYNGEERAKGNILERFSAQQFPDLHSELNLSSLELGDSALYFCASADRAGGGNSPLHFGNGTRLTVT.

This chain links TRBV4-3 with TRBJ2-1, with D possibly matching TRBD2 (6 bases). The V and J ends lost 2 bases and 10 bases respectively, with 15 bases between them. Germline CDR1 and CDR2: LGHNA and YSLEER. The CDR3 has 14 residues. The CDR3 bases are TGCGCCAGCAGCCAATGGACCGGGAGCACAGAGCAGTTCTTC. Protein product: CASSQWTGSTEQFF.

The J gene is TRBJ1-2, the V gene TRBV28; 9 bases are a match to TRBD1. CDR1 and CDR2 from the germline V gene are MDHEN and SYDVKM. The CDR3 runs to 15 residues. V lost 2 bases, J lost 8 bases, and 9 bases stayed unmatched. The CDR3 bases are TGTGCCAGCAGTTTAACGGACAGGGGTTCGTACGGCTACACCTTC. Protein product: CASSLTDRGSYGYTF.

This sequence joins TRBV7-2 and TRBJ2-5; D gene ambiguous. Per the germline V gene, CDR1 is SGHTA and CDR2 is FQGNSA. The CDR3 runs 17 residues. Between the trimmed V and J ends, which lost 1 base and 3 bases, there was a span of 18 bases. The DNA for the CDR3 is TGTGCCAGCAGCTTAGTTGGTCTAGGCTTTGCCAAAGAGACCCAGTACTTC. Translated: CASSLVGLGFAKETQYF.

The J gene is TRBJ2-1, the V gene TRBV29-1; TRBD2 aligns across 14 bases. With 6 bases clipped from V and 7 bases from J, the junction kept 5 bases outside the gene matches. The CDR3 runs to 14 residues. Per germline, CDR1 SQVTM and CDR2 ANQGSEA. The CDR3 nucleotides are TGCAGCGTGCCCGGGACTAGCGGGAGTAATGAGCAGTTCTTC. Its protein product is CSVPGTSGSNEQFF.

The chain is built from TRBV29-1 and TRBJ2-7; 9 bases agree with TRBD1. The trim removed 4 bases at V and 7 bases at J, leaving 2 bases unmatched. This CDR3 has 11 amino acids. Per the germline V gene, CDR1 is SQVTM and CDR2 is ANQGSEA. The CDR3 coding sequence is TGCAGCGTTGGGGACAGGGCGGAGCAGTACTTC. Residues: CSVGDRAEQYF.

The CDR3 coding sequence is TGTGCCAGCAGTGTCGGGGGTAGCAATGAAAAACTGTTTTTT. Translated: CASSVGGSNEKLFF. The chain combines TRBV2 with TRBJ1-4; D perhaps matches TRBD1 (5 bases). The CDR3 is made up of 14 amino acids. CDR1 is SNHLY, CDR2 FYNNEI, per germline. Trimming removed 4 bases from V and 5 bases from J, with 11 bases in between.

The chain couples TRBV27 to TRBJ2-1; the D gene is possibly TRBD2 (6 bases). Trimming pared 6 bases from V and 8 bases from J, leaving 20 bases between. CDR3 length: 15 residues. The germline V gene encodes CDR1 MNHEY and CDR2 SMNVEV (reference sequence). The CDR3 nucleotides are TGTGCCAGCAGACTGGACACCCCCGGAGGGGATGAGCAGTTCTTC. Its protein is CASRLDTPGGDEQFF.

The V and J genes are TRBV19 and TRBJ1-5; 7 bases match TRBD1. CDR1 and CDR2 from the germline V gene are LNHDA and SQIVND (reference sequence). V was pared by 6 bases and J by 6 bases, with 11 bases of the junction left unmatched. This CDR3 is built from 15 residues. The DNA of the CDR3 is TGTGCCAGTAGCTACGACGAGGGGGCCCCTCAGCCCCAGCATTTT. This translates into CASSYDEGAPQPQHF.

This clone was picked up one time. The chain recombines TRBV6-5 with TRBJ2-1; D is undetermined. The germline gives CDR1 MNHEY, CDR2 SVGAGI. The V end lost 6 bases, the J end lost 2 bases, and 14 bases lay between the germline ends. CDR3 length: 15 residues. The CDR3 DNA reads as TGTGCCAGCAGCGCGGCAGCCTCTACCTACAATGAGCAGTTCTTC. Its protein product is CASSAAASTYNEQFF.

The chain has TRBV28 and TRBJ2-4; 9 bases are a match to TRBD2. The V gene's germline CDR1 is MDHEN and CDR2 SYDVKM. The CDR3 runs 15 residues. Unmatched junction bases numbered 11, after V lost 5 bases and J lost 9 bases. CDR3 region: CASSQTIAGDSIQYF. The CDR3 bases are TGTGCCAGCAGTCAAACGATAGCGGGAGACAGCATTCAGTACTTC.

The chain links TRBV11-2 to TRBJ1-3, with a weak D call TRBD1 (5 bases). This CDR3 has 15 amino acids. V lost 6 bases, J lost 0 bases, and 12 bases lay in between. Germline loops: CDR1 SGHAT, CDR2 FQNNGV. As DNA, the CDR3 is TGTGCCAGCAGTGAGGGACTGGCCTCTGGAAACACCATATATTTT. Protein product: CASSEGLASGNTIYF.

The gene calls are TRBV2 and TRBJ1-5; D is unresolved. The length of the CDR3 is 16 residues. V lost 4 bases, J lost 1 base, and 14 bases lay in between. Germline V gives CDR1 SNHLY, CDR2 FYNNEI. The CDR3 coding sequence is TGTGCCAGCAGTGTAAAATTAGTGGTGAGCAATCAGCCCCAGCATTTT. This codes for CASSVKLVVSNQPQHF.

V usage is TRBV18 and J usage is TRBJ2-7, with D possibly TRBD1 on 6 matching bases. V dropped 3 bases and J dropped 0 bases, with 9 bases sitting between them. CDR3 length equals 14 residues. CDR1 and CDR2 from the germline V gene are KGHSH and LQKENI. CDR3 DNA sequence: TGTGCCAGCTCACCGAGGACAGACTCCTACGAGCAGTACTTC. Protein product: CASSPRTDSYEQYF.

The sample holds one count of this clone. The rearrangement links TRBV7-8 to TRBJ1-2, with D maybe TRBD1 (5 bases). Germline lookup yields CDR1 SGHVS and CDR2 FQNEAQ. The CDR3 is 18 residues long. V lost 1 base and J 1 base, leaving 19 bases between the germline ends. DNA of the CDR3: TGTGCCAGCAGCTTAGTTGGTAGACAGACCTCCAATAACTATGGCTACACCTTC. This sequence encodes CASSLVGRQTSNNYGYTF.